One and the same sample provided the 3 T cell receptor beta chains below, sequenced in a study of blood T cell repertoires in COVID-19. TCRdb's table, derived via immunoSEQ multiplex PCR, lists solely in-frame clones and lacks some. Of around 100,000 clones listed, 84% are singletons. Sequencing was carried out using peripheral blood. The receptor source for this set is a human donor in a cohort sampled during active COVID-19.

The chain is built from TRBV5-4 and TRBJ1-2, with D perhaps TRBD1 (6 bases). Germline lookup yields CDR1 SGHNT and CDR2 YYREEE (reference sequence). V was shortened by 0 bases and J by 7 bases, with 28 bases between the two germline ends. This CDR3 region has 19 residues. CDR3 loop: CASSLGGGGRTPRGTGYTF. CDR3 nucleotide sequence: TGTGCCAGCAGCTTGGGAGGGGGGGGGCGGACACCTCGCGGGACTGGCTACACCTTC.

The gene calls are TRBV18 and TRBJ2-7; possibly TRBD1 for D (6 bases). The CDR3 length is 17 residues. CDR1 and CDR2 (germline): KGHSH, LQKENI. Trimming shortened V by 3 bases and J by 7 bases, and 25 bases separated the two germline ends. The CDR3 region has the DNA TGTGCCAGCTCACCCATGCAAATGGCAGGGGACCTACGAGAGCAGTACTTC. This codes for CASSPMQMAGDLREQYF. Full variable domain (missing parts from reference TRBV18 and TRBJ2-7): NAGVMQNPRHLVRRRGQEARLRCSPMKGHSHVYWYRQLPEEGLKFMVYLQKENIIDESGMPKERFSAEFPKEGPSILRIQQVVRGDSAAYFCASSPMQMAGDLREQYFGPGTRLTVT.

The chain combines TRBV2 with TRBJ2-3, with unresolved D. Germline CDR1 SNHLY, CDR2 FYNNEI. The CDR3 runs 12 residues. With 0 bases removed from V and 5 bases from J, the gap between germline ends came to 3 bases. CDR3 nucleotide sequence: TGTGCCAGCAGTGAAGCTAGAGATACGCAGTATTTT. This translates into CASSEARDTQYF.